Following are 2 T cell receptor beta chains from one sample sequenced in a study of T cells in Graves' hyperthyroidism and ophthalmopathy. Regions amplified from RNA transcripts were the TCR beta CDR3 regions. An initial round of RT-PCR targeting the TCR CDR3 relied on the HTBI primer set. MiXCR, run by TCRdb on the multiplex PCR reads, gives a single entry per CDR3 protein. The repertoire holds about 560,000 distinct CDR3 sequences, with over 15% as singletons. Specimen: blood. The receptors come from a woman between 18 and 29 years old with Graves' hyperthyroidism.

The chain combines TRBV5-1 with TRBJ1-1, with 8 bases lining up with TRBD1. Germline assignment: CDR1 SGHRS and CDR2 YFSETQ. V gave up 4 bases and J gave up 6 bases; unmatched junction bases: 8. This CDR3 has 14 residues. CDR3 nucleotide sequence: TGCGCCAGCAGCCTCCCGGACAGGGTTTCTGAAGCTTTCTTT. This sequence encodes CASSLPDRVSEAFF.

There are many counts of this clonotype. The rearrangement uses TRBV12-3 or TRBV12-4 and TRBJ2-1, with 15 bases that match TRBD2. The CDR3 loop spans 16 amino acids. V lost 5 bases and J lost 8; bases outside the gene matches: 7. The chain's CDR3 is CASSPGTSGGSHEQFF. In DNA, the CDR3 is TGTGCCAGCAGTCCGGGGACTAGCGGGGGGTCCCATGAGCAGTTCTTC.